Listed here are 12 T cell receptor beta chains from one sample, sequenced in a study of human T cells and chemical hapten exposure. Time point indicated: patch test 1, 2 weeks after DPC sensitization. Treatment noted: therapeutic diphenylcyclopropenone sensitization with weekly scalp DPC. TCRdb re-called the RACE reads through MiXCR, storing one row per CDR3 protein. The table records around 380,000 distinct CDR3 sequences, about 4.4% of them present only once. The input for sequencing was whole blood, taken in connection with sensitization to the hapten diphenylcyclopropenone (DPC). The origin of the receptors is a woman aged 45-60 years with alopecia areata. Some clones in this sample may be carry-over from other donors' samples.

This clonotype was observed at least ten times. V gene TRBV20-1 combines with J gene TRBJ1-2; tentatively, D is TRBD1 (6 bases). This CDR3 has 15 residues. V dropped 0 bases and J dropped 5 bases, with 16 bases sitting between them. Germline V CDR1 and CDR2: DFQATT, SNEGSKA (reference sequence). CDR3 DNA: TGCAGTGCTAGAGATGGGGGCGGATGGAAGTATGGCTACACCTTC. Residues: CSARDGGGWKYGYTF.

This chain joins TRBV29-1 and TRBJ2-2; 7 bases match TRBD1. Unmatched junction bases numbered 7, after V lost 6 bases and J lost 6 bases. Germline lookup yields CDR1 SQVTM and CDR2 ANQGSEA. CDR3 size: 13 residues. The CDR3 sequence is CSVPGQSPGELFF. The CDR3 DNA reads TGCAGCGTACCGGGACAGTCTCCCGGGGAGCTGTTTTTT.

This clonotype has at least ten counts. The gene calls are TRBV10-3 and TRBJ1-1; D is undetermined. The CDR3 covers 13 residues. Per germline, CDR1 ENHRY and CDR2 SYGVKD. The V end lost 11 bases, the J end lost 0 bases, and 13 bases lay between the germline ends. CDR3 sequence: CAALGRMNTEAFF. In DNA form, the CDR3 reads TGTGCCGCCCTTGGCCGGATGAACACTGAAGCTTTCTTT.

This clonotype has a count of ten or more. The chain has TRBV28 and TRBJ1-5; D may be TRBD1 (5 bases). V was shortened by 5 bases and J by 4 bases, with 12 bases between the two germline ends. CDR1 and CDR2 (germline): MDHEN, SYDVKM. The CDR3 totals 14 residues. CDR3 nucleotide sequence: TGTGCCAGCAGTCGGGGACGGGGGAATCAGCCCCAGCATTTT. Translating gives CASSRGRGNQPQHF.

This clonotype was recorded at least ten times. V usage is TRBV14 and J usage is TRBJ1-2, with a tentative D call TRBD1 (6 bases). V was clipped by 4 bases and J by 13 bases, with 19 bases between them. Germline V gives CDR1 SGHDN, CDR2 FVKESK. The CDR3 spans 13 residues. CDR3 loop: CASSRNRVSVGTF. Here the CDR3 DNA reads TGTGCCAGCAGCCGGAACAGGGTATCCGTCGGCACCTTC. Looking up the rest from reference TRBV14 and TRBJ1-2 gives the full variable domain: EAGVTQFPSHSVIEKGQTVTLRCDPISGHDNLYWYRRVMGKEIKFLLHFVKESKQDESGMPNNRFLAERTGGTYSTLKVQPAELEDSGVYFCASSRNRVSVGTFGSGTRLTVV.

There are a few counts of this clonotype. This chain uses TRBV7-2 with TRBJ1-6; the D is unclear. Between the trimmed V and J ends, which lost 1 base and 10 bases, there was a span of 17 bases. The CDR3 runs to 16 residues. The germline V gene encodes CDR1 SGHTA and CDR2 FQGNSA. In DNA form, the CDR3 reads TGTGCCAGCAGCTTAGGCGGGAGGGTCGGGAGGTCACCCCTCCACTTT. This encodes CASSLGGRVGRSPLHF.

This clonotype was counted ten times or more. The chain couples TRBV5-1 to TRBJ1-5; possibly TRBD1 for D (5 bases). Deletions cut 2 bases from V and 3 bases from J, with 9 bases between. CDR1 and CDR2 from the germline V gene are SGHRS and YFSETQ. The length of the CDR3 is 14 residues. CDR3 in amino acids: CASSLGGDNQPQHF. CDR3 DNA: TGCGCCAGCAGCTTAGGAGGGGACAATCAGCCCCAGCATTTT.

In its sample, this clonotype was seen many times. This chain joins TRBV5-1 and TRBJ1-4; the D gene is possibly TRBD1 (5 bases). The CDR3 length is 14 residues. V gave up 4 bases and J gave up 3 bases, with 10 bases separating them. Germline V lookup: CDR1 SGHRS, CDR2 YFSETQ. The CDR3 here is CASSRAGSNEKLFF. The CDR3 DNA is TGCGCCAGCAGCCGAGCAGGGTCTAATGAAAAACTGTTTTTT.

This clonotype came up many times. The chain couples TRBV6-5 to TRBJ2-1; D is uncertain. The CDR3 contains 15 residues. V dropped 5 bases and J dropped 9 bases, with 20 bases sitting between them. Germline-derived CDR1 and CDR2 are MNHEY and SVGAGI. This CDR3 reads CASSNQAPRVTEQFF. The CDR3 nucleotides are TGTGCCAGCAGTAACCAGGCCCCCCGCGTTACTGAGCAGTTCTTC.

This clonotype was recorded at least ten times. In DNA, the CDR3 is TGCAGTGCTAGGGGACTGGGACCTTACGAGCAGTACTTC. This sequence encodes CSARGLGPYEQYF. This chain uses TRBV20-1 with TRBJ2-7; TRBD2 is a possible D gene (6 bases). Germline CDR1 and CDR2: DFQATT and SNEGSKA (reference sequence). CDR3 length equals 13 residues. The germline V and J ends were trimmed by 3 bases and 4 bases, with 13 bases remaining between them.

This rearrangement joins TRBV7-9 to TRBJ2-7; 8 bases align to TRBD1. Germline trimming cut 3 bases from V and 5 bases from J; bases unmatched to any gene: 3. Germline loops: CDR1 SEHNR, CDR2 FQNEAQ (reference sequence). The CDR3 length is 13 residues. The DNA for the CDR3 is TGTGCCAGCAGCTTTGCAGGGGGCAACGAGCAGTACTTC. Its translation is CASSFAGGNEQYF. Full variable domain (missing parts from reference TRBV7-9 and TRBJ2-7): DTGVSQNPRHKITKRGQNVTFRCDPISEHNRLYWYRQTLGQGPEFLTYFQNEAQLEKSRLLSDRFSAERPKGSFSTLEIQRTEQGDSAMYLCASSFAGGNEQYFGPGTRLTVT.

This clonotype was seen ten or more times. The CDR3 DNA reads TGTGCTAGTGGGTGGAGGGGGAGTACTGAAGCTTTCTTT. Translation: CASGWRGSTEAFF. The rearrangement links TRBV12-5 to TRBJ1-1; TRBD1 might be the D (6 bases). The germline V and J ends were trimmed by 6 bases and 5 bases, with 13 bases remaining between them. The CDR3 is 13 residues long. Germline V gene data show CDR1 as LGHNT and CDR2 as FRNRAP.